These 14 T cell receptor beta chains were all obtained from the same sample, sequenced in a study of cytomegalovirus exposure and HLA in healthy donors. Profiling relied on immunoSEQ multiplex PCR, and the TCRdb table lists in-frame clones only, not all of them. The table has approximately 81,000 clones, 90% to 95% seen once. The material sequenced was PBMCs. The receptors were sampled from a man in his late teens or twenties in good health and CMV-seronegative.

V is TRBV18 and J is TRBJ2-7; 9 bases are a match to TRBD2. V gave up 2 bases and J gave up 2 bases; unmatched junction bases: 4. This CDR3 has 15 amino acids. Germline V CDR1 and CDR2: KGHSH, LQKENI. The CDR3 sequence is CASSPWTSETYEQYF. The CDR3 nucleotides read TGTGCCAGCTCACCATGGACTAGCGAGACCTACGAGCAGTACTTC.

J is TRBJ2-5 and V is TRBV7-2, with 12 bases fitting TRBD1. CDR1 and CDR2 from the germline V gene are SGHTA and FQGNSA. V lost 5 bases and J lost 5; bases outside the gene matches: 9. The CDR3 spans 16 residues. The CDR3 DNA reads TGTGCCAGCAGCCCCACGGGACAGGGGGCGGTGGAGACCCAGTACTTC. Its translation is CASSPTGQGAVETQYF.

The rearrangement links TRBV25-1 to TRBJ2-1, with D maybe TRBD2 (7 bases). The CDR3 has 16 residues. CDR1 is MGHDK and CDR2 is SYGVNS in the germline V gene. Trimming shortened V by 4 bases and J by 4 bases, and 17 bases separated the two germline ends. The CDR3, as DNA: TGTGCCAGCAGTGTCTTAGGGGGGGCGGCGTACAATGAGCAGTTCTTC. It codes for CASSVLGGAAYNEQFF.

This chain connects TRBV7-9 to TRBJ1-4; 7 nucleotides line up with TRBD1. The V gene's germline CDR1 is SEHNR and CDR2 FQNEAQ (reference sequence). The V segment lost 1 base and the J segment 0 bases; nucleotides outside the gene matches: 5. This CDR3 has 17 amino acids. As DNA, the CDR3 is TGTGCCAGCAGCTTAGGGACAGGTCCCGCAACTAATGAAAAACTGTTTTTT. Amino acids: CASSLGTGPATNEKLFF.

This chain joins TRBV5-1 and TRBJ2-1; 7 nucleotides align to TRBD1. Germline CDR1 is SGHRS and CDR2 is YFSETQ. The CDR3 runs 16 residues. V shed 2 bases, J shed 0 bases, and the junction held 5 bases outside the gene matches. CDR3 coding DNA: TGCGCCAGCAGCTTACAGGGGTATTTCTCCTACAATGAGCAGTTCTTC. The encoded protein is CASSLQGYFSYNEQFF.

The chain uses TRBV4-1 and TRBJ1-1, with D maybe TRBD1 (6 bases). CDR3 size: 15 residues. The germline V and J ends were trimmed by 0 bases and 1 base, with 9 bases remaining between them. The germline CDR1 and CDR2 sequences are MGHRA and YSYEKL. This CDR3 is CASSQEGHTNTEAFF. The CDR3 DNA sequence: TGCGCCAGCAGCCAAGAGGGACACACGAACACTGAAGCTTTCTTT.

The chain couples TRBV11-1 to TRBJ2-1; a weak D match, TRBD2 (6 bases). The CDR3 consists of 15 residues. V was clipped by 2 bases and J by 6 bases, with 14 bases between them. Germline V gene sequence: CDR1 SGHAT, CDR2 FQDESV (reference sequence). DNA for the CDR3: TGTGCCAGCAGCTTAAGCCGGCTAGCGACCAATGAGCAGTTCTTC. Amino acid sequence: CASSLSRLATNEQFF.

The chain employs TRBV7-2 and TRBJ1-3; D ambiguous. The length of the CDR3 is 14 residues. The germline V gene has CDR1 SGHTA and CDR2 FQGNSA. V was clipped by 1 base and J by 4 bases, with 8 bases between them. DNA for the CDR3: TGTGCCAGCAGCTTAGTCGGGTCAGGAAACACCATATATTTT. This sequence encodes CASSLVGSGNTIYF.

The J gene is TRBJ2-7, the V gene TRBV5-4; 10 bases match TRBD1. CDR1 is SGHNT and CDR2 is YYREEE in the germline V gene (reference sequence). This CDR3 is 15 amino acids long. V lost 1 base to trimming and J lost 2 bases; unmatched junction nucleotides: 3. CDR3 region: CASSLSGTGAYEQYF. CDR3 sequence (DNA): TGTGCCAGCAGCTTGTCAGGGACAGGGGCCTACGAGCAGTACTTC. Based on the CDR3 plus reference TRBV5-4 and TRBJ2-7, the full variable domain is ETGVTQSPTHLIKTRGQQVTLRCSSQSGHNTVSWYQQALGQGPQFIFQYYREEENGRGNFPPRFSGLQFPNYSSELNVNALELDDSALYLCASSLSGTGAYEQYFGPGTRLTVT.

The chain joins TRBV7-8 to TRBJ2-7, with D possibly matching TRBD2 (6 bases). The CDR3 is made up of 17 amino acids. The germline CDR1 and CDR2 sequences are SGHVS and FQNEAQ. V gave up 1 base and J gave up 4 bases, with 20 bases separating them. CDR3 amino acids: CASSLVGFAGPTYEQYF. CDR3 nucleotide sequence: TGTGCCAGCAGCTTAGTAGGTTTCGCGGGACCTACGTACGAGCAGTACTTC.

V and J are TRBV10-1 and TRBJ2-1; D gene ambiguous. Germline V lookup: CDR1 WNHNN, CDR2 SYGVQD (reference sequence). Trimming removed 6 bases from V and 2 bases from J, with 11 bases in between. The CDR3 runs 14 residues. CDR3 bases: TGCGCCAGCAGGGAAACAGAAGCCTACAATGAGCAGTTCTTC. It is translated as CASRETEAYNEQFF.

For the CDR3, the DNA is TGTGCCAGCAACCTCCAGGAGGGAGAAAAACTGTTTTTT. Protein product: CASNLQEGEKLFF. The chain links TRBV2 to TRBJ1-4; D is uncertain. Germline V CDR1 and CDR2: SNHLY, FYNNEI. This CDR3 has 13 residues. V gave up 7 bases and J gave up 8 bases, with 14 bases separating them.

The chain carries TRBV25-1 and TRBJ2-3, with D tentatively TRBD2 (6 bases). Trimming removed 8 bases from V and 4 bases from J, with 16 bases in between. CDR1 is MGHDK, CDR2 SYGVNS, per germline. This CDR3 has 14 residues. Written as DNA, the CDR3 is TGTGCCAGCCAAATGGAGGGTAGGGCAGATACGCAGTATTTT. Residues: CASQMEGRADTQYF.

The V and J genes are TRBV18 and TRBJ2-7; possible D gene TRBD2, 7 bases. This CDR3 is built from 15 residues. V was clipped by 5 bases and J by 4 bases, with 18 bases between them. Looked up from germline, CDR1 is KGHSH and CDR2 is LQKENI. CDR3 residues: CASSTNGGPGYEQYF. The CDR3 nucleotides are TGTGCCAGCTCAACGAACGGGGGGCCAGGGTACGAGCAGTACTTC.